This T cell receptor beta chain comes out of a study of blood T cell repertoires in COVID-19. Study at large: PBMCs, B-cell-depleted T cells, or T cells provided the cDNA or gDNA that made up the material.

In germline, CDR1 is SGHKS, CDR2 YYEKEE (reference sequence). V gave up 2 bases and J gave up 5 bases; unmatched junction bases: 11. The CDR3 is made up of 16 amino acids. Profiling relied on immunoSEQ multiplex PCR, and the TCRdb table lists in-frame clones only, not all of them. The sample shows 210,000 or so clones, roughly 90% of them seen only once. The receptor's source is a man aged 35-49 years with active or convalescent COVID-19. V is TRBV5-5 and J is TRBJ2-7; TRBD1 matches at 9 bases. What was sequenced was peripheral blood. DNA for the CDR3: TGTGCCAGCAGCTTCTCCTCCGGGACAGGGTGGCACGAGCAGTACTTC. It encodes CASSFSSGTGWHEQYF.